These 2 T cell receptor beta chains originate from one sample sequenced in a study of T-cell reconstitution after alpha-beta-depleted transplantation in children. A TCRbeta library incorporating unique molecular identifiers was prepared. TCRdb re-derived calls from the PCR reads in MiXCR, one entry per CDR3 protein. The table records about 98,000 distinct CDR3 sequences, 23% of them present only once. The sample in question was PBMCs, obtained before TCRalphabeta/CD19-depleted stem cell transplant. The receptor set was obtained from a boy aged 2 to 9 with acute lymphoblastic leukemia, due to receive a stem cell transplant.

The V and J genes are TRBV6-4 and TRBJ2-1; D possibly corresponds to TRBD2 (6 bases). Germline assignment: CDR1 MRHNA and CDR2 SNTAGT. V was pared by 0 bases and J by 6 bases, with 12 bases between. The CDR3 totals 15 residues. The CDR3 sequence: CASSDSAEGPNEQFF. CDR3 sequence (DNA): TGTGCCAGCAGTGACTCAGCGGAGGGGCCCAATGAGCAGTTCTTC.

A few counts support this clonotype. The chain has TRBV20-1 and TRBJ1-2; D call uncertain. The ends were cut back, 1 base at V and 8 bases at J, with 11 bases in the middle. Germline V CDR1 and CDR2: DFQATT, SNEGSKA (reference sequence). This CDR3 comprises 12 residues. The DNA for the CDR3 is TGCAGTGCTAGAGGACGGGCGGGGGGCTACACCTTC. Amino acid sequence: CSARGRAGGYTF.